Below are 5 T cell receptor beta chains sequenced from a single sample in a study of T cell responses to AZD1222 COVID-19 vaccine. The protocol was immunoSEQ multiplex PCR, while the TCRdb copy is restricted to in-frame clones and leaves out a portion. The sample gives roughly 140,000 clones, 75% to 95% of which show up once; about 3% is in the top ten. The sample was peripheral blood, taken on day 0 of MenACWY control vaccination. Source of these receptors: an adult in good health.

This chain joins TRBV5-1 and TRBJ2-2; 8 bases align to TRBD1. Germline V gene lookup returns CDR1 SGHRS and CDR2 YFSETQ. This CDR3 is 16 amino acids long. V was clipped by 0 bases and J by 5 bases; unmatched bases: 6. CDR3 sequence (DNA): TGCGCCAGCAGCTTGGCCCCGAACAGGGGGACCGGGGAGCTGTTTTTT. Translating gives CASSLAPNRGTGELFF.

This clone was counted only a few times. The V call is TRBV28, the J call TRBJ2-5; 9 nucleotides align to TRBD2. CDR3 size: 16 residues. The V segment lost 1 base and the J segment 2 bases; nucleotides outside the gene matches: 5. Germline assignment: CDR1 MDHEN and CDR2 SYDVKM. CDR3 residues: CASSLLASGEQETQYF. In DNA, the CDR3 is TGTGCCAGCAGTTTATTAGCTAGCGGGGAGCAAGAGACCCAGTACTTC.

This clone has just one count. CDR3 loop: CASSLGQIEAFF. CDR3 bases: TGTGCCAGCAGCTTAGGGCAGATTGAAGCTTTCTTT. The chain joins TRBV11-1 to TRBJ1-1; D uncertain. V was trimmed by 1 base and J by 7 bases, leaving 7 bases between them. The V gene's germline CDR1 is SGHAT and CDR2 FQDESV (reference sequence). The length of the CDR3 is 12 residues.

V usage is TRBV7-9 and J usage is TRBJ1-5; 7 bases agree with TRBD1. The V gene end was trimmed by 1 base and the J gene end by 2 bases; junction bases not matched to a gene: 2. The CDR3 consists of 15 residues. Germline V gene lookup returns CDR1 SEHNR and CDR2 FQNEAQ (reference sequence). The CDR3 sequence: CASSLEGAGNQPQHF. Here the CDR3 DNA reads TGTGCCAGCAGCTTAGAGGGGGCAGGCAATCAGCCCCAGCATTTT.

CDR3 sequence: CASEEAQGNTGELFF. The CDR3 nucleotides read TGTGCCAGTGAAGAGGCACAGGGGAACACCGGGGAGCTGTTTTTT. The V gene is TRBV6-5, the J gene TRBJ2-2; TRBD1 might be the D (6 bases). Germline V lookup: CDR1 MNHEY, CDR2 SVGAGI. V was shortened by 9 bases and J by 1 base, with 15 bases between the two germline ends. This CDR3 contains 15 residues.